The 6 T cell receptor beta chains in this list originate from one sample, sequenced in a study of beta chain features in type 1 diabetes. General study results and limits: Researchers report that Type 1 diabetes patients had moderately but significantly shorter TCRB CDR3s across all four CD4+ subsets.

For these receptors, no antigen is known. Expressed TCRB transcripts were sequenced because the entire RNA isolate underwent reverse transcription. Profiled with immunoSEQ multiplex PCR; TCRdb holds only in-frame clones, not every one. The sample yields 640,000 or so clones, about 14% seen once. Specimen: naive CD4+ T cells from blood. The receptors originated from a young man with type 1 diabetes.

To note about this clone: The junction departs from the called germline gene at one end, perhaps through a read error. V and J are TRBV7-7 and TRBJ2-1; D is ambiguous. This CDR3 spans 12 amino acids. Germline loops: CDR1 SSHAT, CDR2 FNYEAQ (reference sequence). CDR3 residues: CASSPWTEIQFF. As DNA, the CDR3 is TGTGCTAGCAGCCCCTGGACCGAAATCCAGTTCTTC.

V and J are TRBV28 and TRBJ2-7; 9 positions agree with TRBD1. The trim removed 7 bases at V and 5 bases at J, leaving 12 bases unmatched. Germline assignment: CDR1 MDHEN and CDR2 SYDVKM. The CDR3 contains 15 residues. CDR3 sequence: CASKSRTGVIHEQYF. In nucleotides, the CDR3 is TGTGCCAGCAAATCACGGACAGGGGTAATCCACGAGCAGTACTTC.

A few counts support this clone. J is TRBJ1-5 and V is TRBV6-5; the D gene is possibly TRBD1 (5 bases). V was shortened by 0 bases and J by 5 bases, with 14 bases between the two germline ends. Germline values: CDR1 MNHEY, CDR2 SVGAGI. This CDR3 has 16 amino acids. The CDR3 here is CASSYSGAGRDQPQHF. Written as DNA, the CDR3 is TGTGCCAGCAGTTACTCGGGAGCAGGGCGCGATCAGCCCCAGCATTTT.

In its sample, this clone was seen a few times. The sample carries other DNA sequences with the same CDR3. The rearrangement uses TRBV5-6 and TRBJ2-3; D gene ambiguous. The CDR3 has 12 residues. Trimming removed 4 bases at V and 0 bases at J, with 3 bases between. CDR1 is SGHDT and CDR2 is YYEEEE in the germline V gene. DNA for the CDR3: TGTGCCAGCAGCCTTAGCACAGATACGCAGTATTTT. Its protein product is CASSLSTDTQYF.

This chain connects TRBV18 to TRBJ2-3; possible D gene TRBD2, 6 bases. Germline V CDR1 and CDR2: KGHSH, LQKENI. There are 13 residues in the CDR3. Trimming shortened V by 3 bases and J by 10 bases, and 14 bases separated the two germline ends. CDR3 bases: TGTGCCAGCTCACCTCGAGGAGGGGATCCGCAGTATTTT. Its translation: CASSPRGGDPQYF.

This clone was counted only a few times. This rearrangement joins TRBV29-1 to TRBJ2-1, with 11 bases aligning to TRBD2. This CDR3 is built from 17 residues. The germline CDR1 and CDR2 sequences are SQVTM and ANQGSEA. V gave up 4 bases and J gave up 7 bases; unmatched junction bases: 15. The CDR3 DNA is TGCAGCGTTGCCCCCAAGGTGTCTAGCGGGGGGCCGAATGAGCAGTTCTTC. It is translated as CSVAPKVSSGGPNEQFF.